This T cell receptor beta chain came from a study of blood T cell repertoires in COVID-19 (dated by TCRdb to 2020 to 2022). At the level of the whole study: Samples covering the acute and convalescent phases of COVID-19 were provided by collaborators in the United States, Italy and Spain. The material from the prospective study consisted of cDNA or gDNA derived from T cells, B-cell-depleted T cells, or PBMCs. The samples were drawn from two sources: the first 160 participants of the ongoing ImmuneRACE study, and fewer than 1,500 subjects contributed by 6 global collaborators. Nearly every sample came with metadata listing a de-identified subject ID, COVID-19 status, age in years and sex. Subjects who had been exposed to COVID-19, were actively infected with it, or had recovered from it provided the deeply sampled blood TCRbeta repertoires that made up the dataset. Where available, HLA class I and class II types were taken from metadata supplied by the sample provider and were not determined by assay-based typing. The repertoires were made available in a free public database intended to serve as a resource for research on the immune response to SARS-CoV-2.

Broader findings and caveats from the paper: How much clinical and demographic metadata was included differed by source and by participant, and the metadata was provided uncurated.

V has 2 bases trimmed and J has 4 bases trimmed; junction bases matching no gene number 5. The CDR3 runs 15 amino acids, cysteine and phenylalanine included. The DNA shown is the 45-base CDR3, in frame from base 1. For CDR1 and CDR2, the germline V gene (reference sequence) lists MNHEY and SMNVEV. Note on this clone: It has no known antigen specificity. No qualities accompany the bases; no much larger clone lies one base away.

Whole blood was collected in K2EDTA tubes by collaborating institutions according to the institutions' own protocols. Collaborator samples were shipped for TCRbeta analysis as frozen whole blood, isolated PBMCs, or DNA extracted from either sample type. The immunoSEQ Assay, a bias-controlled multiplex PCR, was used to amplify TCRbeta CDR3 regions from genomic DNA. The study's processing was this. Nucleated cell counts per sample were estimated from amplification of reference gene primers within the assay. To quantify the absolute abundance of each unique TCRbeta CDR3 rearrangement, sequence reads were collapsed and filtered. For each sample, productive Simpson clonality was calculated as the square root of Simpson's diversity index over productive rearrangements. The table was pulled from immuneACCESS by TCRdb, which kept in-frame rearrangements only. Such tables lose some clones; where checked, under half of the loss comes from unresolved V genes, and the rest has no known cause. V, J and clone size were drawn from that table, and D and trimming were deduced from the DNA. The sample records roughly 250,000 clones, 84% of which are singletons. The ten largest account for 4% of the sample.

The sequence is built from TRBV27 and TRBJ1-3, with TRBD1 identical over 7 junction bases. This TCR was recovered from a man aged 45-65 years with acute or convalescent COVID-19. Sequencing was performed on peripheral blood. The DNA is TGTGCCAGCAGTTTAGGCAGGGGGAACGGAAACACCATATATTTT. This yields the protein CASSLGRGNGNTIYF.